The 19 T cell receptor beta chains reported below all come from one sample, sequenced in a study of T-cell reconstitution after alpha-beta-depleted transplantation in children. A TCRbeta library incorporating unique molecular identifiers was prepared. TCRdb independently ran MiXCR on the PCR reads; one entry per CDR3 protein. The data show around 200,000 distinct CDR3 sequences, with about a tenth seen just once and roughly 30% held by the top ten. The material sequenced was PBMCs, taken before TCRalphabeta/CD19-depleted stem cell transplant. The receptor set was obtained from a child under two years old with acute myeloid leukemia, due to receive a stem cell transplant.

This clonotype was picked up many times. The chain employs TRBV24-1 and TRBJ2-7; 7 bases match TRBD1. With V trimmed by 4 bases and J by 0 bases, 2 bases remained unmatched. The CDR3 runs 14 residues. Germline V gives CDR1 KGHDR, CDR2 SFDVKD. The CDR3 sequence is CATSDQGVSYEQYF. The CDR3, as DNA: TGTGCCACCAGTGACCAGGGGGTCTCCTACGAGCAGTACTTC.

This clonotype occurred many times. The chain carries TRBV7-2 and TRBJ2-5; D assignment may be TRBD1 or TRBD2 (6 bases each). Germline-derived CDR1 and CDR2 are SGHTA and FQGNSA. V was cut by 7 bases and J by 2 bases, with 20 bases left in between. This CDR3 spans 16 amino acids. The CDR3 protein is CASTSVRGGGQETQYF. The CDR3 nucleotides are TGTGCCAGCACCTCCGTCCGAGGGGGAGGTCAAGAGACCCAGTACTTC.

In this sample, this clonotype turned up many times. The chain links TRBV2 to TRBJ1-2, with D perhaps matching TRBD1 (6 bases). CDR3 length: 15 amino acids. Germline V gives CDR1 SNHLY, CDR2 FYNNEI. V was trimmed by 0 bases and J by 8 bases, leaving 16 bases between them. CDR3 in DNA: TGTGCCAGCAGTGAAGCGGGGGCACGTACATCGGGCTACACCTTC. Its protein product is CASSEAGARTSGYTF.

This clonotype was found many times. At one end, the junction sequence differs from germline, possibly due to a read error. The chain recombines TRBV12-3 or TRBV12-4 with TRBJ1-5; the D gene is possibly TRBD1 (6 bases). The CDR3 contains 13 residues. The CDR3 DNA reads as TGTGCCAGCAGGTTAGCAGGGGATCAGCCCCAGCATTTT. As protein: CASRLAGDQPQHF.

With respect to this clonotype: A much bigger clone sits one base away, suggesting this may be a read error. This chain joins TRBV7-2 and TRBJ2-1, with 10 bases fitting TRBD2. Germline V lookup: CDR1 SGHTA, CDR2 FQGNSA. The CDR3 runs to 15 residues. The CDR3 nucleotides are TGTGCCAGCAGCTTCACTAGCGGGAATTACATTGAGCAGTTCTTC. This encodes CASSFTSGNYIEQFF. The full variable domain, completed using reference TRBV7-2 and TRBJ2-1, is GAGVSQSPSNKVTEKGKDVELRCDPISGHTALYWYRQSLGQGLEFLIYFQGNSAPDKSGLPSDRFSAERTGGSVSTLTIQRTQQEDSAVYLCASSFTSGNYIEQFFGPGTRLTVL.

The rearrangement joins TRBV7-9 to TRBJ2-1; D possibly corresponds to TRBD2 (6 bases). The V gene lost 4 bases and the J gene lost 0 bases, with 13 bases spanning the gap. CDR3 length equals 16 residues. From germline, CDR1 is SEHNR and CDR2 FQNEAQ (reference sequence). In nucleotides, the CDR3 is TGTGCCAGCAGCTCCCGGGACGGGAGCTCCTACAATGAGCAGTTCTTC. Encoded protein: CASSSRDGSSYNEQFF.

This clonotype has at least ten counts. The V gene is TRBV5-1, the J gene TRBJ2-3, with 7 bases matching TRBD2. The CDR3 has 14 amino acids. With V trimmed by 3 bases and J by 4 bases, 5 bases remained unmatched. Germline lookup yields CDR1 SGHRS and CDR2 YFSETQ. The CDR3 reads CASSYGLDPDTQYF. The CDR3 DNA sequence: TGCGCCAGCAGCTATGGACTAGACCCAGATACGCAGTATTTT.

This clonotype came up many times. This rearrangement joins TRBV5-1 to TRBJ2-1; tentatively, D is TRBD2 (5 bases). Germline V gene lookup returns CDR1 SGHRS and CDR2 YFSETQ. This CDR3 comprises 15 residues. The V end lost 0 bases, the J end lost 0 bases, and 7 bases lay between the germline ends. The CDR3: CASSLATSSYNEQFF. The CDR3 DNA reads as TGCGCCAGCAGCTTGGCAACTAGCTCCTACAATGAGCAGTTCTTC.

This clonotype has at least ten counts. The DNA for the CDR3 is TGCAGTGCTAGCCCCGGGACCGAGGCAGATACGCAGTATTTT. Translation: CSASPGTEADTQYF. The chain employs TRBV20-1 and TRBJ2-3; either TRBD1 or TRBD2 may supply D (5 bases each). CDR1 and CDR2 from the germline V gene are DFQATT and SNEGSKA (reference sequence). This CDR3 spans 14 amino acids. Trimming took 3 bases from V and 4 from J, leaving 14 bases between them.

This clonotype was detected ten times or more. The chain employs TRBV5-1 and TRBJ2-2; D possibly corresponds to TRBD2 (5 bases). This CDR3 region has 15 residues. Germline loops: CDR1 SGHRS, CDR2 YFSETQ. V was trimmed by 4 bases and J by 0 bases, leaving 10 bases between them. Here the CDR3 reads CASSERSSNTGELFF. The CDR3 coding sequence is TGCGCCAGCAGCGAGCGGAGCTCGAACACCGGGGAGCTGTTTTTT.

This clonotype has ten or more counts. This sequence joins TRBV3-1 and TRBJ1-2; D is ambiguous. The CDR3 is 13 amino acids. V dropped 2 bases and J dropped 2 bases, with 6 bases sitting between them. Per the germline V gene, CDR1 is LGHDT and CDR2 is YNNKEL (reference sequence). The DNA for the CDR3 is TGTGCCAGCAGCCAACGGACGAACTATGGCTACACCTTC. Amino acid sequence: CASSQRTNYGYTF.

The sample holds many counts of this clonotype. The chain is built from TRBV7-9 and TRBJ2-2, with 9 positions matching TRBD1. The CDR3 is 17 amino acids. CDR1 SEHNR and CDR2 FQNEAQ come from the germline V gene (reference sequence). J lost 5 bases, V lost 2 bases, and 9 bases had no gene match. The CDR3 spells CASSLSAGQGRTGELFF. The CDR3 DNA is TGTGCCAGCAGCTTATCAGCCGGACAGGGGCGAACCGGGGAGCTGTTTTTT.

The CDR3 here is CASSPRQGVASNQPQHF. The CDR3 DNA sequence: TGTGCCAGCAGTCCTAGACAGGGGGTGGCGAGCAATCAGCCCCAGCATTTT. This rearrangement joins TRBV6-1 to TRBJ1-5; 9 bases line up with TRBD1. With V trimmed by 5 bases and J by 1 base, 9 bases remained unmatched. From germline, CDR1 is MNHNS and CDR2 SASEGT. CDR3 size: 17 residues.

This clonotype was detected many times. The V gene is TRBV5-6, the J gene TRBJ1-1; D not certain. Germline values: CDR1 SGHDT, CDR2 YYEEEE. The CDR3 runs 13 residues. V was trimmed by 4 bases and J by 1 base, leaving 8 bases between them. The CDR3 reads CASSTDKNTEAFF. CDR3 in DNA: TGTGCCAGCAGCACCGACAAGAACACTGAAGCTTTCTTT.

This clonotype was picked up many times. The CDR3 is CASSLPNIRVSPLHF. The CDR3 region has the DNA TGTGCCAGCAGCTTACCAAATATCAGGGTTTCACCCCTCCACTTT. V is TRBV7-2 and J is TRBJ1-6; D is possibly TRBD1 (5 bases). Trimming removed 2 bases at V and 9 bases at J, with 14 bases between. There are 15 residues in the CDR3. Germline loops: CDR1 SGHTA, CDR2 FQGNSA.

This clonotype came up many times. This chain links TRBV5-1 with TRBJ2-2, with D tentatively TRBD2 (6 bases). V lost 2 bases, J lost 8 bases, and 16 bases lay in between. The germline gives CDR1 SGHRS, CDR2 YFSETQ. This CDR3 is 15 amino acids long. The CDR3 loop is CASSFRDSPGGELFF. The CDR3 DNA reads TGCGCCAGCAGCTTCCGGGACTCCCCCGGGGGGGAGCTGTTTTTT.

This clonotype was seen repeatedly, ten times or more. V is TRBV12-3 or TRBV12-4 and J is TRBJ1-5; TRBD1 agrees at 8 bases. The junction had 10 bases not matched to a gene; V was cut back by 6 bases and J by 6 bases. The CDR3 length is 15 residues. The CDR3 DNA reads TGTGCCAGCAGAAGTGAGACAGGGGATAGTCAGCCCCAGCATTTT. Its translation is CASRSETGDSQPQHF.

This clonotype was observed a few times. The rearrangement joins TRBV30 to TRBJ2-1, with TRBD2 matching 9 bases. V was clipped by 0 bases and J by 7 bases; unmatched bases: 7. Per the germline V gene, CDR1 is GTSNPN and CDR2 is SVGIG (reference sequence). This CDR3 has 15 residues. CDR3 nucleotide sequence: TGTGCCTGGAGTGTAGGGCTAGCGGGAAGGAATGAGCAGTTCTTC. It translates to CAWSVGLAGRNEQFF.

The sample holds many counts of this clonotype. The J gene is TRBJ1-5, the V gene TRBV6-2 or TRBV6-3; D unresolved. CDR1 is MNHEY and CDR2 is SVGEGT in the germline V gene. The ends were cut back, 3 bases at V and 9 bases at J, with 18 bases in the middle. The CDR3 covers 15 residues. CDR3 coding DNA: TGTGCCAGCAGTTATTGGACCGGCGCTTGGGTGCCCCAGCATTTT. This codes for CASSYWTGAWVPQHF.